This TCR beta chain was identified during a study of glioma-infiltrating T cells after dendritic cell vaccination. As for the study in general: Monocyte-derived dendritic cells, cultured 7 to 8 days with IL-4 and GM-CSF, were pulsed with autologous tumor lysate. Study-wide points: Higher pretreatment TIL content predicted longer progression-free time and survival.

Germline V lookup: CDR1 SGHNT, CDR2 YENEEA. The V and J ends lost 1 base and 6 bases, in that order; junction bases with no gene match: 7. This CDR3 region has 16 residues. The assay was immunoSEQ multiplex PCR, and TCRdb's table has in-frame clones only and misses some. The sample contains under 130,000 clones, roughly 76% of which appear only once. Note on this clone: Its matching antigen is unknown.

This rearrangement joins TRBV11-3 to TRBJ2-2, with 8 positions matching TRBD1. The clonotype was recovered from a human donor with glioblastoma. The input for sequencing was blood, taken before dendritic cell vaccination. CDR3 residues: CASSLAGQGQAGELFF. The CDR3 nucleotides are TGTGCCAGCAGCTTAGCCGGACAGGGTCAAGCCGGGGAGCTGTTTTTT.